The clone carrying this T cell receptor beta chain has just a few counts. This sample is part of a study of blood T cell repertoires in COVID-19. About the research overall: The samples span acute and convalescent COVID-19 from the United States, Italy and Spain.

J lost 4 bases, V lost 6 bases, and 8 bases had no gene match. This CDR3 comprises 14 residues. Germline V gene data show CDR1 as SNHLY and CDR2 as FYNNEI. Per the authors' pipeline: Amplifying reference gene primers gave estimates of nucleated cell counts. This table comes from immunoSEQ multiplex PCR, and its TCRdb copy is limited to in-frame clones, with some not included. For V, J and clone size, that table is used; D and trimming come from the DNA. The table shows 450,000 or so clones, with roughly 90% occurring only once. This clonotype originated in a woman in her forties with COVID-19, enrolled during active disease. This chain connects TRBV2 to TRBJ1-1; the match to TRBD1 covers 7 bases. The material sequenced was peripheral blood. The CDR3 spells CASSGDRVLTEAFF. DNA for the CDR3: TGTGCCAGCAGCGGCGACAGGGTTCTCACTGAAGCTTTCTTT.